The rows below give T cell receptor beta chains drawn from one sample of a study of early T cells in non-severe SARS-CoV-2 infection. TCRdb itself ran the 5' RACE reads through MiXCR, one entry per CDR3 protein. In the table there are 55,000 to 70,000 distinct CDR3 sequences, about 9.1% of which are singletons. Sequenced: whole blood. The receptors come from an adult who was a healthcare worker with PCR-confirmed SARS-CoV-2 infection or an uninfected control (not recorded which). CDR3s include the opening cysteine and the closing phenylalanine or tryptophan. Fields, in order: clone size, J gene, V gene, D gene, CDR3 DNA, CDR3 protein. The D gene is left open where the match is weak. Clone size, where shown, is once, few, many, or a class for clones that have expanded.

size: once
J: TRBJ1-1
V: TRBV20-1
D: .
DNA: TGCAGTGCTAGTCCACTTGCGATCTCAGAGCTGGAAGCTTTCTTT
CDR3: CSASPLAISELEAFF

size: many
J: TRBJ1-1
V: TRBV7-2
D: .
DNA: TGTGCCAGCAGCCCTCTAGGGGGATCTAGCGGGGTCACTGAAGCTTTCTTT
CDR3: CASSPLGGSSGVTEAFF

size: .
J: TRBJ2-1
V: TRBV4-2
D: .
DNA: TGTGCCAGCAGCCAAGATGTTTCCTCGGGGGCCGGACAGAGGTACAATGAGCAGTTCTTC
CDR3: CASSQDVSSGAGQRYNEQFF

size: many
J: TRBJ1-2
V: TRBV7-2
D: .
DNA: TGTGCCAGCAGCTTAGGACCGACCTATGGCTACACCTTC
CDR3: CASSLGPTYGYTF

size: many
J: TRBJ1-3
V: TRBV28
D: TRBD1
DNA: TGTGCCAGCAGTTCCGCTCCGGGACAGGAAAACACCATATATTTT
CDR3: CASSSAPGQENTIYF

size: many
J: TRBJ2-5
V: TRBV19
D: .
DNA: TGTGCCAGTTTGGACAGAAAAGAGACCCAGTACTTC
CDR3: CASLDRKETQYF

size: few
J: TRBJ2-7
V: TRBV6-6
D: .
DNA: TGTGCCAGCAGTTTTAACTACGAGCAGTACTTC
CDR3: CASSFNYEQYF

size: many
J: TRBJ2-7
V: TRBV7-3
D: TRBD2
DNA: TGTGCCAGCAGCTTAAGCGGGGGGACTCACGAGCAGTACTTC
CDR3: CASSLSGGTHEQYF

size: once
J: TRBJ1-5
V: TRBV5-5
D: TRBD1
DNA: TGTGCCAGCAGCTTGGCTGGACAGGGGGCAATTCAGCCCCAGCATTTT
CDR3: CASSLAGQGAIQPQHF

size: .
J: TRBJ1-1
V: TRBV29-1
D: .
DNA: TGCAGCGGTGGTGGCACTGAAGCTTTCTTT
CDR3: CSGGGTEAFF

size: many
J: TRBJ2-3
V: TRBV12-3/TRBV12-4
D: TRBD2
DNA: TGTGCCAGCAGTTTCTCCCTAGCGGACACAGATACGCAGTATTTT
CDR3: CASSFSLADTDTQYF